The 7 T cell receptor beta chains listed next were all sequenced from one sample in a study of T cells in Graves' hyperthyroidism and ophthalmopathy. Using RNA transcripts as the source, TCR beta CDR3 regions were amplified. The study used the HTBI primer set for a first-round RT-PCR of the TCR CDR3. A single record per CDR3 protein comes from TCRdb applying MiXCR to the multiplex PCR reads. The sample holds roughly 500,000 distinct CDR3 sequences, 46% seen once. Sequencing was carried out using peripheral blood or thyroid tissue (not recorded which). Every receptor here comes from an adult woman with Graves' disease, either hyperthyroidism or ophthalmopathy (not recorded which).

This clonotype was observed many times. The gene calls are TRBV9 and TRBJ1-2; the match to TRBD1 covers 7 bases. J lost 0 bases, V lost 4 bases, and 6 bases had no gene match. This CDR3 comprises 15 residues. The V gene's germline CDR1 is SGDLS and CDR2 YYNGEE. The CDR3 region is CASSPGGIANYGYTF. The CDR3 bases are TGTGCCAGCAGCCCAGGGGGGATAGCTAACTATGGCTACACCTTC.

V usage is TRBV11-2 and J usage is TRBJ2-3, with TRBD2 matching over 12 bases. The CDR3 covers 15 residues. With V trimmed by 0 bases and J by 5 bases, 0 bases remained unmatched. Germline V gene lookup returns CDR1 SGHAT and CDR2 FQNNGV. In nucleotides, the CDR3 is TGTGCCAGCAGCTTAGAACTAGCGGGAGGAGATACGCAGTATTTT. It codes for CASSLELAGGDTQYF.

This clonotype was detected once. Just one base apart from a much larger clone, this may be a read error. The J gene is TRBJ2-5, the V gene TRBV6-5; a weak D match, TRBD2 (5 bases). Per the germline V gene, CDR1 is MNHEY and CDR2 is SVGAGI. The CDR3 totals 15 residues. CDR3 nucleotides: TGTGCCGGCAGTCGCTCGAGGAGCGGCCAAGAGACCCAGTACTTC. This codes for CAGSRSRSGQETQYF.

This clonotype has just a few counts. The CDR3 is CASRRTGKQNEKLFF. The CDR3 bases are TGTGCCAGTAGGAGGACCGGCAAACAGAATGAAAAACTGTTTTTT. The V call is TRBV19, the J call TRBJ1-4, with D unclear. The V end lost 6 bases, the J end lost 5 bases, and 16 bases lay between the germline ends. This CDR3 contains 15 residues. Germline-derived CDR1 and CDR2 are LNHDA and SQIVND (reference sequence).

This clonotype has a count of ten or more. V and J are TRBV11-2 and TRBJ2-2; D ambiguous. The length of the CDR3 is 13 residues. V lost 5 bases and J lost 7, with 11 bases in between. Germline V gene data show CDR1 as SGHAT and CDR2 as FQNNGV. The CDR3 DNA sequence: TGTGCCAGCAGCCCCGGCGGCGGCGGGGAGCTGTTTTTT. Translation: CASSPGGGGELFF.

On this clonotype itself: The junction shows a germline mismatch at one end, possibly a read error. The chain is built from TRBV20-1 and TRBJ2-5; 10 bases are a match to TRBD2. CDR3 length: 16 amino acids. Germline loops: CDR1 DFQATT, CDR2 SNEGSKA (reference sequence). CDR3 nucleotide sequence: TGCAGTGCCACTCCAGGGAGCGGGAGGGAACAAGAGACCCAGTGCTTC. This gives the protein CSATPGSGREQETQCF.

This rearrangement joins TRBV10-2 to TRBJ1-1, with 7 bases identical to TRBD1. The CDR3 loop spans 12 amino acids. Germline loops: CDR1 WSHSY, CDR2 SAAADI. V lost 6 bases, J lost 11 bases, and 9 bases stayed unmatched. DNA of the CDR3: TGCGCCAGCAGAGACAGGGCTAGTCGGGCTTTCTTT. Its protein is CASRDRASRAFF.